Following are 18 T cell receptor beta chains from one sample sequenced in a study of blood T cell repertoires in COVID-19. Data came from immunoSEQ multiplex PCR; TCRdb stores just in-frame clones and leaves some out. The sample lists about 270,000 clones, about 89% seen once, with approximately 10% in the top ten. The material sequenced was peripheral blood. The source of these receptors is a man aged 40-49 years with active or convalescent COVID-19.

The chain combines TRBV5-1 with TRBJ2-3, with TRBD2 matching 9 bases. Germline V CDR1 and CDR2: SGHRS, YFSETQ. The CDR3 is made up of 17 amino acids. The junction had 9 bases not matched to a gene; V was cut back by 1 base and J by 3 bases. In DNA form, the CDR3 reads TGCGCCAGCAGCTTGCATGTCGGCGGGGGGGATACAGATACGCAGTATTTT. It translates to CASSLHVGGGDTDTQYF.

V is TRBV13 and J is TRBJ2-1, with D possibly matching TRBD1 (6 bases). V dropped 3 bases and J dropped 10 bases, with 10 bases sitting between them. The germline V gene has CDR1 PRHDT and CDR2 FYEKMQ (reference sequence). The CDR3 has 12 amino acids. CDR3 protein: CASSLGAGEQFF. Written as DNA, the CDR3 is TGTGCCAGCAGCTTGGGGGCTGGCGAGCAGTTCTTC.

This chain joins TRBV5-1 and TRBJ1-3; D is possibly TRBD1 (5 bases). Germline V gives CDR1 SGHRS, CDR2 YFSETQ. The CDR3 is 12 amino acids. The V end was cut by 4 bases, the J end by 8 bases, with 10 bases between. Here the CDR3 DNA reads TGCGCCAGCAGCCCCACGGGGGACACCATATATTTT. It specifies CASSPTGDTIYF. Looking up the rest from reference TRBV5-1 and TRBJ1-3 gives the full variable domain: KAGVTQTPRYLIKTRGQQVTLSCSPISGHRSVSWYQQTPGQGLQFLFEYFSETQRNKGNFPGRFSGRQFSNSRSEMNVSTLELGDSALYLCASSPTGDTIYFGEGSWLTVV.

The sample holds one count of this clone. The chain joins TRBV20-1 to TRBJ2-5, with TRBD1 matching over 8 bases. The CDR3 runs 15 residues. Germline V gene sequence: CDR1 DFQATT, CDR2 SNEGSKA (reference sequence). The trim removed 3 bases at V and 5 bases at J, leaving 11 bases unmatched. CDR3 nucleotide sequence: TGCAGTGCTAGTCCACGTACAGGGGGACAGGAGACCCAGTACTTC. Translation: CSASPRTGGQETQYF.

V usage is TRBV5-6 and J usage is TRBJ2-3, with D possibly matching TRBD1 (6 bases). The V end was cut by 6 bases, the J end by 4 bases, with 27 bases between. CDR1 and CDR2 from the germline V gene are SGHDT and YYEEEE. This CDR3 has 18 amino acids. CDR3 in amino acids: CASILLRLRGAGADTQYF. Written as DNA, the CDR3 is TGTGCCAGCATCCTCCTACGGCTCAGGGGCGCCGGCGCAGATACGCAGTATTTT. The full variable domain, in which reference TRBV5-6 and TRBJ2-3 provide the parts outside the CDR3, is DAGVTQSPTHLIKTRGQQVTLRCSPKSGHDTVSWYQQALGQGPQFIFQYYEEEERQRGNFPDRFSGHQFPNYSSELNVNALLLGDSALYLCASILLRLRGAGADTQYFGPGTRLTVL.

This clone is a singleton in its sample. The rearrangement links TRBV3-1 (or the pseudogene TRBV3-2) to TRBJ2-3; 7 nucleotides line up with TRBD2. The CDR3 consists of 17 residues. V was pared by 0 bases and J by 2 bases, with 8 bases of the junction left unmatched. The germline V gene has CDR1 LGHDT and CDR2 YNNKEL (reference sequence). CDR3 amino acids: CASSQDWFGGVTDTQYF. CDR3 bases: TGTGCCAGCAGCCAAGATTGGTTTGGGGGGGTCACAGATACGCAGTATTTT.

This clone appeared once. The chain's CDR3 is CASSPGQGGYEQYF. CDR3 DNA: TGTGCCAGCAGTCCCGGACAGGGAGGCTACGAGCAGTACTTC. V is TRBV27 and J is TRBJ2-7, with 8 bases that match TRBD1. The CDR3 length is 14 residues. Germline trimming cut 5 bases from V and 3 bases from J; bases unmatched to any gene: 6. Germline V CDR1 and CDR2: MNHEY, SMNVEV (reference sequence).

This clone has just one count. The chain couples TRBV7-6 to TRBJ2-1, with TRBD1 matching 8 bases. J gave up 2 bases and V 5 bases, and 5 bases lay outside the gene matches. Germline assignment: CDR1 SGHVS and CDR2 FNYEAQ. The CDR3 is 15 residues long. The CDR3 protein is CASSRQGSPYNEQFF. Here the CDR3 DNA reads TGTGCCAGCAGCAGACAGGGGTCCCCCTACAATGAGCAGTTCTTC.

The chain is built from TRBV2 and TRBJ2-1; TRBD2 is a possible D gene (6 bases). This CDR3 has 17 amino acids. V shed 5 bases and J shed 1 base, with 18 bases lying between them. CDR1 is SNHLY and CDR2 is FYNNEI in the germline V gene. The CDR3: CASSLTGELRSYNEQFF. The CDR3 nucleotides read TGTGCCAGCAGTCTCACGGGGGAGCTAAGGTCCTACAATGAGCAGTTCTTC.

The rearrangement joins TRBV7-9 to TRBJ1-2; the D gene is possibly TRBD1 (5 bases). The CDR3 contains 16 residues. The ends were cut back, 1 base at V and 6 bases at J, with 18 bases in the middle. Germline CDR1 reads SEHNR; CDR2 reads FQNEAQ (reference sequence). DNA of the CDR3: TGTGCCAGCAGCTTAGAGGCAGGGAAGCCCCTGGATGGCTACACCTTC. Amino acids: CASSLEAGKPLDGYTF.

V usage is TRBV30 and J usage is TRBJ1-5; possible D gene TRBD1, 5 bases. V was clipped by 3 bases and J by 4 bases, with 13 bases between them. The germline V gene encodes CDR1 GTSNPN and CDR2 SVGIG (reference sequence). The CDR3 is 14 amino acids. The CDR3 spells CAWSPGLLNQPQHF. For the CDR3, the DNA is TGTGCCTGGAGCCCGGGACTCCTGAATCAGCCCCAGCATTTT.

The chain has TRBV6-5 and TRBJ1-1; 9 bases are shared with TRBD1. J lost 6 bases, V lost 4 bases, and 6 bases had no gene match. The CDR3 has 14 residues. The germline V gene encodes CDR1 MNHEY and CDR2 SVGAGI. This CDR3 is CASSFGQGRPEAFF. CDR3 nucleotide sequence: TGTGCCAGCAGTTTCGGACAGGGGAGACCTGAAGCTTTCTTT.

The rearrangement uses TRBV6-2 or TRBV6-3 and TRBJ2-7, with TRBD1 matching 7 bases. V gave up 5 bases and J gave up 0 bases; unmatched junction bases: 4. The germline V gene encodes CDR1 MNHEY and CDR2 SVGEGT. This CDR3 comprises 14 residues. The CDR3 region is CASSTQGVSYEQYF. The CDR3 bases are TGTGCCAGCAGTACTCAGGGGGTCTCCTACGAGCAGTACTTC.

The chain employs TRBV9 and TRBJ1-1; D perhaps matches TRBD1 (6 bases). The CDR3 has 15 amino acids. Germline CDR1 is SGDLS and CDR2 is YYNGEE. V dropped 4 bases and J dropped 2 bases, with 15 bases sitting between them. The CDR3 region has the DNA TGTGCCAGCAGCCCAAGGACAGCTACCAACACTGAAGCTTTCTTT. This codes for CASSPRTATNTEAFF.

This chain connects TRBV7-2 to TRBJ2-1; 9 nucleotides line up with TRBD2. CDR1 is SGHTA and CDR2 is FQGNSA in the germline V gene. The CDR3 is 14 amino acids. Unmatched junction bases numbered 11, after V lost 7 bases and J lost 10 bases. DNA for the CDR3: TGTGCCAGCAAGGCTAGCGGGGCCCTTTGGGAGCAGTTCTTC. Amino acid sequence: CASKASGALWEQFF.

This sequence joins TRBV28 and TRBJ2-3, with 8 bases aligning to TRBD1. The CDR3 length is 15 residues. Germline assignment: CDR1 MDHEN and CDR2 SYDVKM. Trimming at V came to 6 bases and at J to 1 base, leaving 6 bases not matched to a gene. CDR3 coding DNA: TGTGCCAGCAGCTCTCCGGGACAGGGCACAGATACGCAGTATTTT. As protein: CASSSPGQGTDTQYF.

The chain joins TRBV9 to TRBJ2-4; weak D call: TRBD2 (7 bases). The ends were cut back, 4 bases at V and 3 bases at J, with 20 bases in the middle. CDR1 and CDR2 (germline): SGDLS, YYNGEE. CDR3 length: 17 amino acids. DNA for the CDR3: TGTGCCAGCAGCCCACGAGGGGGGGTGGAGGGCAAAAACATTCAGTACTTC. It specifies CASSPRGGVEGKNIQYF. Supplemented by reference TRBV9 and TRBJ2-4, the full variable domain reads DSGVTQTPKHLITATGQRVTLRCSPRSGDLSVYWYQQSLDQGLQFLIQYYNGEERAKGNILERFSAQQFPDLHSELNLSSLELGDSALYFCASSPRGGVEGKNIQYFGAGTRLSVL.

The chain has TRBV27 and TRBJ1-6, with D hard to call. The V end lost 8 bases, the J end lost 5 bases, and 19 bases lay between the germline ends. The CDR3 has 16 amino acids. CDR1 MNHEY and CDR2 SMNVEV come from the germline V gene (reference sequence). The CDR3 DNA sequence: TGTGCCAGCCGCGCTTCGGAGGCGGCCAATAATTCACCCCTCCACTTT. This sequence encodes CASRASEAANNSPLHF.